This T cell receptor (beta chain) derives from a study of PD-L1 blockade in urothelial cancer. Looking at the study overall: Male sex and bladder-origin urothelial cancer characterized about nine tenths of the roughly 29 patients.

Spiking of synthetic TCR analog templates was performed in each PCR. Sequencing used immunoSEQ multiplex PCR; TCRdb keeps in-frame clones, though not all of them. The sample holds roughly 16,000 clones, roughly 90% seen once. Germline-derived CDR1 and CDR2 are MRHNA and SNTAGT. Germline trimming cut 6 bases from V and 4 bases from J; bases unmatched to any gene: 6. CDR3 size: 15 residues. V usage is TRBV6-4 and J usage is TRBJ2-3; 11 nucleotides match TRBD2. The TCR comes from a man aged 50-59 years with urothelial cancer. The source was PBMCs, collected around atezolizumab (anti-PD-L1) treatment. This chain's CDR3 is CASSAIAGGPDTQYF. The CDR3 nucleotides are TGTGCCAGCAGCGCAATAGCGGGGGGGCCAGATACGCAGTATTTT.